This entry is about one T cell receptor beta chain. The data were obtained in a study of blood T cell repertoires in COVID-19. Overall study: T cells, B-cell-depleted T cells, or PBMCs provided the cDNA or gDNA that served as material.

All enrollees were roughly 18 to 90 years old and from 20 to 25 US areas. How the authors handled the data: Estimation of nucleated cell counts was performed using reference gene primer amplification. Sequencing was performed with immunoSEQ multiplex PCR; in TCRdb, only in-frame clones are kept and a portion is missing. From that table come the V and J calls and clone size; the DNA was used to work out D and trimming. Here the sample spans about 300,000 clones, nearly 90% being singletons. The CDR3 sequence is 14 residues long. Germline V CDR1 and CDR2: SEHNR, FQNEAQ (reference sequence). Trimming left V 5 bases short and J 4 bases short, with 14 bases between.

The clonotype was recovered from a woman in her twenties or thirties who had recovered from COVID-19. The sequencing sample was made of PBMCs or T cells enriched from blood (not recorded which). The chain links TRBV7-9 to TRBJ1-2, with D maybe TRBD1 (5 bases). The CDR3 is CASSQGTGPYGYTF. For the CDR3, the DNA is TGTGCCAGCAGCCAGGGAACGGGCCCCTATGGCTACACCTTC. The full variable domain, in which reference TRBV7-9 and TRBJ1-2 provide the parts outside the CDR3, is DTGVSQNPRHKITKRGQNVTFRCDPISEHNRLYWYRQTLGQGPEFLTYFQNEAQLEKSRLLSDRFSAERPKGSFSTLEIQRTEQGDSAMYLCASSQGTGPYGYTFGSGTRLTVV.